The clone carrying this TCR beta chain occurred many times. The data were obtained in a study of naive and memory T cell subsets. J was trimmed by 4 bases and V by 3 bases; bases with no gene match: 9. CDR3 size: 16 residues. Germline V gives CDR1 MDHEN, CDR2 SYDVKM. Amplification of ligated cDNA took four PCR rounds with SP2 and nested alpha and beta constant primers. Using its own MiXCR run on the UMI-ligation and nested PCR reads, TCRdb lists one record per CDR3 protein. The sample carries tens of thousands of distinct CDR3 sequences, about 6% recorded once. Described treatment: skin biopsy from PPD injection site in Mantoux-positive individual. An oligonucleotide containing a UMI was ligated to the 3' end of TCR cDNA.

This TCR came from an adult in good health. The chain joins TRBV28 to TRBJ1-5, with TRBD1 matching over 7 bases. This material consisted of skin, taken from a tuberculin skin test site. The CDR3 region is CASSFQGQLTNQPQHF. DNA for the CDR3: TGTGCCAGCAGTTTTCAGGGACAGCTTACGAATCAGCCCCAGCATTTT.